This is a list of T cell receptor beta chains from one sample in a study of T cell responses to AZD1222 COVID-19 vaccine. Measured with immunoSEQ multiplex PCR; TCRdb has only the in-frame clones, and not every one. The sample comprises around 200,000 clones, over 85% of which are singletons, and about 3.9% rests with the top ten. Here the sequenced sample was peripheral blood, taken on day 0 of AZD1222 vaccination. The receptor set was obtained from an adult in good health. Each CDR3 is given with its conserved first and last residue. A D gene is named only where the DNA matches it firmly. Clone size appears in some rows only: once, few, many, or a class for an expanded clone.

clone_size	j_call	d_call	v_call	cdr3_aa	cdr3_nt
-	TRBJ1-4	-	TRBV16	CASSQSRSRATGEKLFF	TGTGCCAGCAGCCAATCTCGTTCCAGGGCGACGGGTGAAAAACTGTTTTTT
-	TRBJ1-1	TRBD1	TRBV27	CASSWGTGPEAFF	TGTGCCAGCAGTTGGGGGACAGGGCCTGAAGCTTTCTTT
-	TRBJ1-6	-	TRBV18	CASSPQGNNSPLHF	TGTGCCAGCTCACCTCAGGGGAATAATTCACCCCTCCACTTT
once	TRBJ1-2	-	TRBV19	CATLIPSGYTF	TGTGCCACCCTTATTCCCAGCGGCTACACCTTC
-	TRBJ1-3	-	TRBV4-1	CASSSITISLGNTIYF	TGCGCCAGCAGTAGTATCACAATCTCTCTGGGAAACACCATATATTTT
-	TRBJ1-4	-	TRBV19	CASSPRTATNEKLFF	TGTGCCAGTAGTCCTCGGACTGCAACTAATGAAAAACTGTTTTTT
few	TRBJ2-7	-	TRBV3-1/TRBV3-2	CASSQTLYEQYF	TGTGCCAGCAGCCAGACCCTCTACGAGCAGTACTTC
-	TRBJ2-3	-	TRBV4-2	CASSPRLGGDTQYF	TGTGCCAGCAGCCCCAGACTAGGGGGGGATACGCAGTATTTT
-	TRBJ2-7	-	TRBV19	CASSIVVGAQYEQYF	TGTGCCAGTAGTATAGTGGTGGGGGCGCAGTACGAGCAGTACTTC
-	TRBJ1-1	-	TRBV5-1	CASSLEGEAFF	TGCGCCAGCAGCTTGGAGGGTGAAGCTTTCTTT
-	TRBJ1-2	TRBD1	TRBV5-1	CASSLITGQGFRGYTF	TGCGCCAGCAGCTTGATTACGGGACAGGGGTTTCGTGGCTACACCTTC
-	TRBJ1-1	-	TRBV10-3	CAIRLQVNTEAFF	TGTGCCATCAGATTACAGGTGAACACTGAAGCTTTCTTT
-	TRBJ2-1	-	TRBV5-8	CASSLDQGSYNEQFF	TGTGCCAGCAGCTTAGACCAGGGGTCCTACAATGAGCAGTTCTTC
-	TRBJ2-3	-	TRBV5-1	CASSPARGVATDTQYF	TGCGCCAGCAGCCCGGCTCGTGGGGTTGCGACAGATACGCAGTATTTT
-	TRBJ2-1	TRBD2	TRBV20-1	CSASSLAGAHNEQFF	TGCAGTGCTAGTTCCCTAGCGGGGGCCCACAATGAGCAGTTCTTC
-	TRBJ2-7	TRBD1	TRBV27	CASSHPGQGLYEQYF	TGTGCCAGCAGTCATCCGGGACAGGGTCTGTACGAGCAGTACTTC
-	TRBJ1-2	TRBD1	TRBV30	CAWRPRLRGEGYTF	TGTGCCTGGAGGCCCCGACTCAGGGGGGAGGGCTACACCTTC
-	TRBJ1-1	-	TRBV3-1/TRBV3-2	CASSQASEAFF	TGTGCCAGCAGCCAAGCTTCTGAAGCTTTCTTT
-	TRBJ2-7	TRBD2	TRBV30	CAWSGGGGLAGDEQYF	TGTGCCTGGAGTGGGGGTGGGGGACTAGCGGGAGACGAGCAGTACTTC
once	TRBJ1-6	-	TRBV27	CASSFSRTITSGSYNSPLHF	TGTGCCAGCAGTTTTAGTCGGACTATAACATCTGGCTCCTATAATTCACCCCTCCACTTT
-	TRBJ1-3	-	TRBV3-1/TRBV3-2	CASSQDPGNTIYF	TGTGCCAGCAGCCAAGATCCAGGAAACACCATATATTTT
-	TRBJ2-5	TRBD2	TRBV15	CATSRFFPGLAGTQYF	TGTGCCACCAGCAGATTCTTTCCGGGACTAGCGGGGACCCAGTACTTC
-	TRBJ1-5	-	TRBV6-5	CASSPGQGSNQPQHF	TGTGCCAGCAGCCCCGGCCAGGGGAGCAATCAGCCCCAGCATTTT
-	TRBJ2-3	-	TRBV4-1	CASSQDLGRTDTQYF	TGCGCCAGCAGCCAAGATCTCGGCCGCACAGATACGCAGTATTTT
-	TRBJ1-1	-	TRBV7-8	CASSYGREGMNTEAFF	TGTGCCAGCAGCTACGGTCGTGAGGGGATGAACACTGAAGCTTTCTTT
-	TRBJ1-4	-	TRBV6-5	CASIPGTTNEKLFF	TGTGCCAGCATCCCAGGGACAACTAATGAAAAACTGTTTTTT
-	TRBJ1-2	TRBD1	TRBV3-1/TRBV3-2	CASSFTGTGNGYTF	TGTGCCAGCAGCTTCACCGGGACAGGGAATGGCTACACCTTC
-	TRBJ1-6	-	TRBV10-2	CASSPEARPLTLHF	TGCGCCAGCAGCCCGGAGGCTCGTCCTCTCACCCTCCACTTT
-	TRBJ1-2	-	TRBV7-9	CASSASGEGGYTF	TGTGCCAGCAGCGCCTCAGGGGAAGGTGGCTACACCTTC
-	TRBJ2-3	TRBD2	TRBV3-1/TRBV3-2	CASSQSRLAAHSDTQYF	TGTGCCAGCAGCCAATCCCGACTAGCGGCGCACTCGGATACGCAGTATTTT
-	TRBJ2-5	-	TRBV9	CASSAGPTRGAQYF	TGTGCCAGCAGCGCGGGACCCACCAGAGGGGCCCAGTACTTC
-	TRBJ2-2	TRBD1	TRBV10-1	CASSSDRMDTGELFF	TGCGCCAGCAGCTCGGACAGGATGGACACCGGGGAGCTGTTTTTT
-	TRBJ1-2	-	TRBV19	CASSASTGGFGYTF	TGTGCCAGTAGTGCCTCCACCGGAGGGTTCGGCTACACCTTC
-	TRBJ1-1	-	TRBV25-1	CASSDQGGVTEAFF	TGTGCCAGCAGTGACCAAGGGGGGGTCACTGAAGCTTTCTTT
once	TRBJ1-2	TRBD1	TRBV5-1	CASSAGTAQGYGYTF	TGCGCCAGCAGCGCAGGGACAGCCCAAGGCTATGGCTACACCTTC
-	TRBJ1-5	-	TRBV16	CASSPDRSNQPQHF	TGTGCCAGCAGCCCGGACAGAAGCAATCAGCCCCAGCATTTT